This T cell receptor (beta chain) was observed in a study of regulatory T cells in long-lasting Graves disease. Combining iRepertoire HTBI primers with Arm-PCR of CDR3 regions, the authors built TCR beta libraries. Each CDR3 protein gets one entry after TCRdb re-called the multiplex PCR reads with MiXCR. The sample carries about 450,000 distinct CDR3 sequences, roughly 15% recorded once. Time point of the sample: newly diagnosed GD, antithyroid drugs for less than 3 months. From PBMCs, RNA was extracted and then used to make the TCR library. Trimming pared 4 bases from V and 6 bases from J, leaving 10 bases between. The germline gives CDR1 MNHEY, CDR2 SMNVEV (reference sequence). This CDR3 region has 13 residues. This sample was also put to use in a study of T cells in Graves' hyperthyroidism and ophthalmopathy. That source adds: Diagnosing involved the use of clinical symptoms, serum thyroxine and TRAb, thyroid ultrasound and orbital computed tomography. The study used the HTBI primer set for a first-round RT-PCR of the TCR CDR3.

The genes are TRBV27 and TRBJ2-1; D call uncertain. The sequence came from a woman between 50 and 59 years old with Graves disease. The specimen was peripheral blood mononuclear cells (PBMCs), collected at new diagnosis, from a patient treated with antithyroid drugs. The CDR3 spells CASSSAGPNEQFF. In DNA form, the CDR3 reads TGTGCCAGCAGTTCAGCCGGGCCCAATGAGCAGTTCTTC.